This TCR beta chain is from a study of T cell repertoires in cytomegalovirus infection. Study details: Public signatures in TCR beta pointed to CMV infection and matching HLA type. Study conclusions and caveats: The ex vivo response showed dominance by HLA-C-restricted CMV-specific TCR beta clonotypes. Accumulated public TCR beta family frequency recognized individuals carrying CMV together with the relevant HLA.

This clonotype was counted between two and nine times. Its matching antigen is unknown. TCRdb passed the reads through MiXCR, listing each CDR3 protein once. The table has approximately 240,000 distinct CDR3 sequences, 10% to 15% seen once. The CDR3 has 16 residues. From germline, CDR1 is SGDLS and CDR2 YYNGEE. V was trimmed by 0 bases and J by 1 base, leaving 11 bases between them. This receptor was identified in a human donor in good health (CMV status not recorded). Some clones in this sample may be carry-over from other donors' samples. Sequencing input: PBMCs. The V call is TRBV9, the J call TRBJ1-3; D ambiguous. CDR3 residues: CASSVGASGSGNTIYF. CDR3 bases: TGTGCCAGCAGCGTAGGGGCCTCCGGGTCTGGAAACACCATATATTTT.